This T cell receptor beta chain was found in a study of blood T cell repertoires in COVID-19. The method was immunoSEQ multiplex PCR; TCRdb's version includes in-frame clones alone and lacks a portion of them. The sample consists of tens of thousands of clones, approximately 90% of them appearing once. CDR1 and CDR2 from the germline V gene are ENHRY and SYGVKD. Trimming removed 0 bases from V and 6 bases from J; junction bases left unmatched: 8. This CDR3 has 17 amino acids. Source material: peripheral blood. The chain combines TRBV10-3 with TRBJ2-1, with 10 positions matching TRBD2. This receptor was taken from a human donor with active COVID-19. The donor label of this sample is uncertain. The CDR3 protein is CAISESSASGGANEQFF. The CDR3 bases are TGTGCCATCAGTGAGTCTTCCGCTAGCGGGGGAGCCAATGAGCAGTTCTTC.